Each of the 25 T cell receptor beta chains below was sequenced from the same sample in a study of read filtering for tumor transcriptome and immune sequencing. From around 440 ng of RNA, a library with molecular barcoded alpha/delta and beta/gamma adaptors was made. Each CDR3 protein is one row after TCRdb ran MiXCR on the reads. The sample lists some 38,000 distinct CDR3 sequences, approximately 12% occurring once. Sequencing was carried out using a population of CD138-negative cells sorted from bone marrow. Source of these receptors: a donor over 35 with multiple myeloma.

This clonotype was recorded many times. V is TRBV6-2 or TRBV6-3 and J is TRBJ2-1, with 9 bases identical to TRBD2. The germline V gene encodes CDR1 MNHEY and CDR2 SVGEGT. This CDR3 is 15 amino acids long. The trim removed 6 bases at V and 6 bases at J, leaving 9 bases unmatched. CDR3 DNA: TGTGCCAGCAGGCCCGCGTTAGCGGGGGTCAATGAGCAGTTCTTC. This encodes CASRPALAGVNEQFF.

By share of the sample, this clonotype is medium-sized. The chain recombines TRBV7-2 with TRBJ2-3; no clear D. V lost 8 bases, J lost 2 bases, and 20 bases lay in between. Germline lookup yields CDR1 SGHTA and CDR2 FQGNSA. The CDR3 sequence is 16 residues long. This CDR3 is CASLKYPRMNTDTQYF. As DNA, the CDR3 is TGTGCCAGCCTTAAATACCCCCGCATGAACACAGATACGCAGTATTTT.

This clonotype was observed at least ten times. The chain couples TRBV6-1 to TRBJ2-7, with D unclear. Germline values: CDR1 MNHNS, CDR2 SASEGT. CDR3 length: 14 amino acids. V gave up 2 bases and J gave up 2 bases, with 10 bases separating them. The CDR3 DNA reads as TGTGCCAGCAGTGAATATGGGCAGACCTACGAGCAGTACTTC. Its protein is CASSEYGQTYEQYF.

Many counts were recorded for this clonotype. A junction end diverges from the germline sequence, so it may reflect a read error. This sequence joins TRBV20-1 and TRBJ2-7, with TRBD1 matching 7 bases. Germline V gives CDR1 DFQATT, CDR2 SNEGSKA (reference sequence). This CDR3 is 15 amino acids long. CDR3 region: CSATPWGQRTYEQHF. The CDR3 DNA sequence: TGCAGTGCTACCCCGTGGGGACAGAGGACCTACGAGCAGCACTTC.

For this clonotype: A clone one base away is much larger, so this may be a read error. This likely comes from a read error, as the CDR3 has no conserved phenylalanine or tryptophan at its end. It is unclear where the CDR3 begins or ends on the DNA, so no DNA is shown, and the CDR3 is as TCRdb lists it. J is TRBJ2-4 and V is TRBV6-1; TRBD1 is taken as the D call from the table, unchecked against the DNA. The CDR3 sequence runs 13 residues, both termini included. The V gene's germline CDR1 is MNHNS and CDR2 SASEGT. The CDR3 sequence is CASSELGAGVTIY.

In its sample, this clonotype was seen a few times. A clone one base away is much larger, so this may be a read error. The chain is built from TRBV20-1 and TRBJ2-1; TRBD1 matches at 7 bases. The CDR3 has 17 amino acids. Germline loops: CDR1 DFQATT, CDR2 SNEGSKA (reference sequence). The CDR3 nucleotides read TGCAGTGCTGAGGGGCCCGGGACAGTAAGCTCCTACAATGTGCAGTTCTTC. It yields the protein CSAEGPGTVSSYNVQFF.

There are many counts of this clonotype. This chain uses TRBV27 with TRBJ2-1; D gene ambiguous. Per germline, CDR1 MNHEY and CDR2 SMNVEV (reference sequence). The germline V and J ends were trimmed by 10 bases and 9 bases, with 10 bases remaining between them. This CDR3 has 10 residues. CDR3 protein: CAIGLLEQFF. The CDR3 nucleotides are TGTGCCATCGGTTTACTTGAGCAGTTCTTC.

This clonotype appeared many times. This sequence joins TRBV28 and TRBJ1-4, with TRBD1 matching over 9 bases. Germline lookup yields CDR1 MDHEN and CDR2 SYDVKM. The V segment lost 6 bases and the J segment 8 bases; nucleotides outside the gene matches: 10. CDR3 length equals 15 residues. CDR3: CASSLGTGGAEKLFF. The DNA for the CDR3 is TGTGCCAGCAGCCTGGGAACAGGGGGCGCGGAAAAACTGTTTTTT.

J is TRBJ1-1 and V is TRBV5-5, with unresolved D. The CDR3 has 15 amino acids. In germline, CDR1 is SGHKS, CDR2 YYEKEE (reference sequence). V lost 2 bases, J lost 5 bases, and 16 bases lay in between. CDR3 nucleotides: TGTGCCAGCAGCTTCGGAAGGAGGGAGAATACTGAAGCTTTCTTT. It specifies CASSFGRRENTEAFF.

In its sample, this clonotype was seen many times. The CDR3 loop is CASSLQTSQETQYF. CDR3 in DNA: TGCGCCAGCAGCCTTCAGACAAGCCAAGAGACCCAGTACTTC. V and J are TRBV5-1 and TRBJ2-5; D gene unclear. There are 14 residues in the CDR3. V gave up 4 bases and J gave up 1 base, with 11 bases separating them. From germline, CDR1 is SGHRS and CDR2 YFSETQ.

This clonotype occurred a few times. One base away lies a much larger clone, so this may be a sequencing read error. The chain employs TRBV10-3 and TRBJ2-7; D gene unclear. Germline loops: CDR1 ENHRY, CDR2 SYGVKD. The CDR3 is 12 residues long. Trimming cost V 0 bases and J 5 bases, with 5 bases left between them. The CDR3 reads CAISESVNEQYF. CDR3 DNA sequence: TGTGCCATCAGTGAGTCTGTCAACGAGCAGTACTTC.

This clonotype was detected ten times or more. This chain uses TRBV18 with TRBJ2-3; D tentatively reads TRBD1 or TRBD2 (5 bases each). The length of the CDR3 is 16 residues. Germline assignment: CDR1 KGHSH and CDR2 LQKENI. The germline V and J ends were trimmed by 0 bases and 4 bases, with 14 bases remaining between them. The CDR3 DNA reads as TGTGCCAGCTCACCACCCTGGGGTTCGGGACCAGATACGCAGTATTTT. It translates to CASSPPWGSGPDTQYF.

This clonotype was observed at least ten times. The V and J genes are TRBV29-1 and TRBJ2-2, with D maybe TRBD2 (6 bases). The CDR3 has 14 residues. Germline V gene data show CDR1 as SQVTM and CDR2 as ANQGSEA. Trimming shortened V by 3 bases and J by 0 bases, and 8 bases separated the two germline ends. The CDR3 coding sequence is TGCAGCGTTGATCGCGGGGCGAACACCGGGGAGCTGTTTTTT. It specifies CSVDRGANTGELFF.

V gene TRBV28 combines with J gene TRBJ1-3, with TRBD1 matching 11 bases. V lost 3 bases, J lost 0 bases, and 10 bases stayed unmatched. Germline CDR1 MDHEN, CDR2 SYDVKM. CDR3 length equals 19 residues. The CDR3 nucleotides read TGTGCCAGCAGTTTCTCCGGGACAGGGGGGGCCTTCTCTGGAAACACCATATATTTT. Protein: CASSFSGTGGAFSGNTIYF.

About this clonotype itself: A far larger clone is one nucleotide away, so this likely arose from a read error. The V gene is TRBV11-2, the J gene TRBJ2-7, with D unclear. Germline values: CDR1 SGHAT, CDR2 FQNNGV. This CDR3 region has 13 residues. The chain's CDR3 is CASSIERSDEQYF. The CDR3 DNA is TGTGCCAGCAGCATAGAGAGGTCGGACGAGCAGTACTTC.

This clonotype was found many times. The chain links TRBV20-1 to TRBJ2-2; D ambiguous. The V gene's germline CDR1 is DFQATT and CDR2 SNEGSKA (reference sequence). Between the trimmed V and J ends, which lost 5 bases and 7 bases, there was a span of 11 bases. The CDR3 consists of 12 residues. In nucleotides, the CDR3 is TGCAGTGCTTGTTCTCTCTTCGGGGAGCTGTTTTTT. Translation gives CSACSLFGELFF.

The CDR3 protein is CASSQGLGGTGELFF. CDR3 coding DNA: TGCGCCAGCAGCCAAGGGTTGGGCGGCACCGGGGAGCTGTTTTTT. The gene calls are TRBV4-1 and TRBJ2-2; D not certain. The CDR3 spans 15 residues. Per the germline V gene, CDR1 is MGHRA and CDR2 is YSYEKL. V lost 1 base and J 4 bases, leaving 10 bases between the germline ends.

This clonotype was found a few times. This may stem from a read error, because a much larger clone lies one nucleotide away. The CDR3 spells CASSAVGARELFF. The CDR3 coding sequence is TGTGCCAGCAGTGCGGTCGGGGCCAGGGAGCTGTTTTTT. The gene calls are TRBV6-6 and TRBJ2-2, with D possibly called TRBD1 or TRBD2 (5 bases each). The CDR3 runs 13 residues. Germline CDR1 MNHNY, CDR2 SVGAGI (reference sequence). Trimming stripped 5 bases from V and 9 bases from J, with 13 bases between.

This clonotype was counted many times. The chain combines TRBV12-3 or TRBV12-4 with TRBJ2-2; no firm D call. This CDR3 region has 13 residues. Trimming removed 6 bases at V and 0 bases at J, with 5 bases between. CDR3 DNA: TGTGCCAGCAGCCCGACGAACACCGGGGAGCTGTTTTTT. It is translated as CASSPTNTGELFF.

Ten or more counts support this clonotype. The chain is built from TRBV19 and TRBJ1-5; 9 nucleotides align to TRBD1. Germline values: CDR1 LNHDA, CDR2 SQIVND (reference sequence). Trimming took 1 base from V and 11 from J; bases not matched to a gene: 9. This CDR3 is 15 amino acids long. Written as DNA, the CDR3 is TGTGCCAGTAGTATAGGAGGGACAGGGCTTATAACCCAGCATTTT. It encodes CASSIGGTGLITQHF.

In its sample, this clonotype was seen many times. The chain uses TRBV12-3 or TRBV12-4 and TRBJ1-5, with D possibly matching TRBD1 (5 bases). The V gene lost 5 bases and the J gene lost 4 bases, with 12 bases spanning the gap. The CDR3 is 14 residues long. As DNA, the CDR3 is TGTGCCAGCAGTCGGGGACGGGAGAATCAGCCCCAGCATTTT. Its protein product is CASSRGRENQPQHF.

This clonotype was seen once. One junction end disagrees with the germline gene, perhaps due to a read error. V and J are TRBV11-2 and TRBJ1-4; no clear D gene. The CDR3 is 14 residues long. Looked up from germline, CDR1 is SGHAT and CDR2 is FQNNGV. Written as DNA, the CDR3 is TGTGCCGGCAGCTCAGGAACGGAAAGTGAAAAACTGTTTTTT. Protein sequence: CAGSSGTESEKLFF.

A few counts support this clonotype. This rearrangement joins TRBV15 to TRBJ2-5; TRBD1 or TRBD2 may be the D gene (5 bases each). The CDR3 length is 13 residues. The germline V gene encodes CDR1 LNHNV and CDR2 YYDKDF (reference sequence). V dropped 0 bases and J dropped 5 bases, with 7 bases sitting between them. CDR3: CATSREGVETQYF. DNA of the CDR3: TGTGCCACCAGCAGAGAGGGGGTGGAGACCCAGTACTTC.

This clonotype was found a few times. This rearrangement joins TRBV29-1 to TRBJ2-5; D gene uncertain. Germline-derived CDR1 and CDR2 are SQVTM and ANQGSEA. The CDR3 sequence is 11 residues long. V was trimmed by 6 bases and J by 6 bases, leaving 11 bases between them. CDR3 coding DNA: TGCAGCGTACTCCCCGGGCAGACCCAGTACTTC. Translation: CSVLPGQTQYF.

This clonotype has at least ten counts. This sequence joins TRBV6-2 or TRBV6-3 and TRBJ1-5, with a weak D call TRBD1 (5 bases). Per the germline V gene, CDR1 is MNHEY and CDR2 is SVGEGT. V lost 0 bases, J lost 4 bases, and 13 bases lay in between. CDR3 length: 16 amino acids. The CDR3 sequence: CASSYSYGAGNQPQHF. CDR3 nucleotide sequence: TGTGCCAGCAGTTACTCGTACGGGGCCGGTAATCAGCCCCAGCATTTT.